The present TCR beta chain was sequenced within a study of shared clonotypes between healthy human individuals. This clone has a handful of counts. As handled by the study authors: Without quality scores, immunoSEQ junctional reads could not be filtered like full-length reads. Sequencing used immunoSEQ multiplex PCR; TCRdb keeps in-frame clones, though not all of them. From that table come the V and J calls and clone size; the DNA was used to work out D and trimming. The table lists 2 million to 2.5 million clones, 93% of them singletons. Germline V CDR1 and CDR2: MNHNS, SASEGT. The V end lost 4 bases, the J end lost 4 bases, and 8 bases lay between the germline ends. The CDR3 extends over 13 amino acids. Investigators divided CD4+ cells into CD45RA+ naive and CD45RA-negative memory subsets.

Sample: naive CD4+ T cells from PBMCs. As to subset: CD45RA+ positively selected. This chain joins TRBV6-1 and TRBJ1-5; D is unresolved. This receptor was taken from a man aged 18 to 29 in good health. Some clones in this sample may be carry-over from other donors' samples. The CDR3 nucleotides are TGTGCCAGCAGTGGCGGGGAGAATCAGCCCCAGCATTTT. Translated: CASSGGENQPQHF.